Given below is one T cell receptor beta chain in context. Its antigen is not known. The sample originates from a study of TIL therapy for anti-PD-1-resistant metastatic lung cancer. At the level of the study: Tumors carried a median about 1.6 non-synonymous mutations per megabase.

Time point: pre-treatment sample, taken before nivolumab and TIL therapy. Patients were adults with stage 4 NSCLC. Study-level points and caveats: TIL clonotype persistence in blood showed no apparent association with response.

This CDR3 spans 17 amino acids. This was the immunoSEQ v3 assay. The method was immunoSEQ multiplex PCR; TCRdb's version includes in-frame clones alone and lacks a portion of them. This repertoire shows 50,000 or so clones, 79% found once; its top ten account for about 4.8%. The chain carries TRBV21-1 and TRBJ2-2; no check of the table's D call, TRBD2, against the DNA was made. TRBV21-1 is shown as a pseudogene. The input for sequencing was blood, taken at baseline. The sequence was collected from a woman between 25 and 85 years old with non-small cell lung cancer. Here the CDR3 reads CASSAPGISGYTGELFF. The CDR3 DNA follows: TGTGCCAGCAGCGCTCCGGGAATCTCGGGGTACACCGGGGAGCTGTTTTTT.